Below, 20 T cell receptor beta chains from the same sample are listed, as sequenced in a study of blood T cell repertoires in COVID-19. The repertoire was sequenced with immunoSEQ multiplex PCR; TCRdb's copy has only in-frame clones and lacks some. The sample holds fewer than 200,000 clones, around nine tenths seen once. Sequences were obtained from peripheral blood. The receptors were gathered from an older woman with COVID-19, enrolled during active disease.

The chain is built from TRBV4-2 and TRBJ2-3; D may be TRBD2 (6 bases). Between the trimmed V and J ends, which lost 1 base and 1 base, there was a span of 12 bases. The CDR3 covers 16 residues. Germline CDR1 LGHNA, CDR2 YNFKEQ. CDR3 amino acids: CASSQVEASGTDTQYF. In DNA, the CDR3 is TGTGCCAGCAGCCAAGTAGAGGCTAGCGGCACAGATACGCAGTATTTT.

CDR3 protein: CASSSSSVSEQFF. CDR3 nucleotides: TGTGCCAGCAGCTCCTCTAGCGTCAGTGAGCAGTTCTTC. This chain connects TRBV11-1 to TRBJ2-1; possible D gene TRBD2, 6 bases. This CDR3 region has 13 residues. V was trimmed by 4 bases and J by 9 bases, leaving 13 bases between them. Germline V gene lookup returns CDR1 SGHAT and CDR2 FQDESV (reference sequence).

The chain has TRBV11-3 and TRBJ2-1; 13 bases agree with TRBD2. This CDR3 is 17 amino acids long. The germline V gene encodes CDR1 SGHNT and CDR2 YENEEA. The junction had 7 bases not matched to a gene; V was cut back by 4 bases and J by 4 bases. The CDR3 DNA reads TGTGCCAGCAGCTCTCTCCCGGGACTAGCGGGATACAATGAGCAGTTCTTC. This translates into CASSSLPGLAGYNEQFF.

Only one count was recorded for this clone. This chain uses TRBV29-1 with TRBJ2-2; 9 bases line up with TRBD2. V dropped 7 bases and J dropped 4; count of bases not matched to a gene: 4. The germline V gene has CDR1 SQVTM and CDR2 ANQGSEA. This CDR3 region has 13 residues. The CDR3 here is CSAIAGVTGELFF. CDR3 sequence (DNA): TGCAGCGCCATAGCGGGAGTCACCGGGGAGCTGTTTTTT.

Here the CDR3 DNA reads TGTGCCAGCAAAGAGATCGGCTACAATGAGCAGTTCTTC. It codes for CASKEIGYNEQFF. This chain uses TRBV2 with TRBJ2-1; D call uncertain. Germline CDR1 SNHLY, CDR2 FYNNEI. V was cut by 7 bases and J by 3 bases, with 10 bases left in between. This CDR3 has 13 residues.

This chain uses TRBV15 with TRBJ1-5, with D tentatively TRBD1 (5 bases). Trimming left V 0 bases short and J 3 bases short, with 12 bases between. Per germline, CDR1 LNHNV and CDR2 YYDKDF (reference sequence). The CDR3 has 16 amino acids. The CDR3 bases are TGTGCCACCAGCAGAGATACGCCAGGGAACAATCAGCCCCAGCATTTT. Translating gives CATSRDTPGNNQPQHF. The full variable domain, its missing parts supplied by reference TRBV15 and TRBJ1-5, is DAMVIQNPRYQVTQFGKPVTLSCSQTLNHNVMYWYQQKSSQAPKLLFHYYDKDFNNEADTPDNFQSRRPNTSFCFLDIRSPGLGDTAMYLCATSRDTPGNNQPQHFGDGTRLSIL.

This chain connects TRBV9 to TRBJ1-3; D possibly corresponds to TRBD1 (5 bases). The CDR3 has 15 residues. Trimming pared 4 bases from V and 3 bases from J, leaving 14 bases between. Germline assignment: CDR1 SGDLS and CDR2 YYNGEE. CDR3 DNA sequence: TGTGCCAGCAGCCTCCCCGACAGTAGTGGAAACACCATATATTTT. This translates into CASSLPDSSGNTIYF.

This clone was counted between two and nine times. The chain recombines TRBV12-3 or TRBV12-4 with TRBJ1-2, with 11 bases fitting TRBD1. This CDR3 has 12 residues. V lost 7 bases and J lost 6; bases outside the gene matches: 1. The CDR3 DNA follows: TGTGCCAGCAAGGGACAGGGGGATGGCTACACCTTC. Residues: CASKGQGDGYTF.

J is TRBJ2-7 and V is TRBV5-4; 7 bases map to TRBD2. This CDR3 spans 13 amino acids. Germline CDR1 is SGHNT and CDR2 is YYREEE (reference sequence). J was trimmed by 6 bases and V by 4 bases; bases with no gene match: 7. Here the CDR3 reads CASSLGGRREQYF. The CDR3 bases are TGTGCCAGCAGCCTGGGGGGGAGGCGCGAGCAGTACTTC.

This chain uses TRBV4-1 with TRBJ1-1, with D unresolved. V was pared by 0 bases and J by 1 base, with 6 bases between. The CDR3 extends over 14 amino acids. CDR1 is MGHRA, CDR2 YSYEKL, per germline. The CDR3 loop reads CASSQESRNTEAFF. The CDR3 DNA reads TGCGCCAGCAGCCAAGAGTCCAGGAACACTGAAGCTTTCTTT.

This rearrangement joins TRBV6-1 to TRBJ2-7; D not certain. Germline V gene lookup returns CDR1 MNHNS and CDR2 SASEGT. Trimming left V 2 bases short and J 5 bases short, with 13 bases between. The CDR3 has 14 amino acids. The CDR3 reads CASSEITPKNEQYF. CDR3 coding DNA: TGTGCCAGCAGTGAAATCACCCCTAAGAACGAGCAGTACTTC.

The chain combines TRBV9 with TRBJ1-6; possible D gene TRBD1, 5 bases. V gave up 2 bases and J gave up 4 bases, with 16 bases separating them. This CDR3 is 17 amino acids long. Germline loops: CDR1 SGDLS, CDR2 YYNGEE. CDR3 sequence reads: CASSVRAGQGYNSPLHF. CDR3 DNA sequence: TGTGCCAGCAGCGTCCGGGCCGGGCAGGGATATAATTCACCCCTCCACTTT.

V and J are TRBV14 and TRBJ2-3; tentative D call: TRBD2 (5 bases). This CDR3 is built from 16 residues. Trimming stripped 4 bases from V and 5 bases from J, with 19 bases between. The germline V gene encodes CDR1 SGHDN and CDR2 FVKESK. The CDR3: CASSPNRGKTRDTQYF. CDR3 DNA: TGTGCCAGCAGCCCCAACCGGGGTAAAACAAGAGATACGCAGTATTTT.

This chain connects TRBV5-1 to TRBJ2-7, with 10 bases lining up with TRBD1. Looked up from germline, CDR1 is SGHRS and CDR2 is YFSETQ. This CDR3 contains 15 residues. V dropped 3 bases and J dropped 4; count of bases not matched to a gene: 7. CDR3 protein: CASSSSRQGAYEQYF. The CDR3 bases are TGCGCCAGCAGCTCCTCTAGACAGGGGGCATACGAGCAGTACTTC.

J is TRBJ1-4 and V is TRBV20-1; weak D call: TRBD1 (5 bases). CDR3 length: 11 amino acids. V gave up 6 bases and J gave up 6 bases, with 8 bases separating them. The germline gives CDR1 DFQATT, CDR2 SNEGSKA (reference sequence). The CDR3 nucleotides are TGCAGTGCGGAAGGGGATGAAAAACTGTTTTTT. Translation: CSAEGDEKLFF.

V gene TRBV13 combines with J gene TRBJ2-7; possibly TRBD1 for D (6 bases). Looked up from germline, CDR1 is PRHDT and CDR2 is FYEKMQ (reference sequence). V was shortened by 5 bases and J by 0 bases, with 14 bases between the two germline ends. The CDR3 is 15 residues long. The CDR3 nucleotides are TGTGCCAGCAGCACAACAGGGACGAGCTCCTACGAGCAGTACTTC. Protein sequence: CASSTTGTSSYEQYF.

This chain uses TRBV10-3 with TRBJ1-1, with 10 bases fitting TRBD1. The CDR3 is made up of 11 amino acids. The germline V gene encodes CDR1 ENHRY and CDR2 SYGVKD. V was pared by 6 bases and J by 10 bases, with 2 bases of the junction left unmatched. The CDR3 sequence is CAIRGDRGAFF. Here the CDR3 DNA reads TGTGCCATCAGAGGGGACAGGGGAGCTTTCTTT.

This chain uses TRBV5-8 with TRBJ2-3; TRBD2 matches at 8 bases. CDR1 SGHTS and CDR2 YDEGEE come from the germline V gene. V trimming: 1 base; J trimming: 0 bases; junction bases outside the gene matches: 7. The CDR3 has 17 residues. The CDR3 loop is CASSLSSGGVSTDTQYF. The CDR3 DNA follows: TGTGCCAGCAGCTTGTCTTCCGGGGGGGTTAGCACAGATACGCAGTATTTT.

The J gene is TRBJ2-5, the V gene TRBV9; 10 bases map to TRBD2. The CDR3 sequence is 15 residues long. V trimming: 3 bases; J trimming: 0 bases; junction bases outside the gene matches: 2. Per germline, CDR1 SGDLS and CDR2 YYNGEE. CDR3 coding DNA: TGTGCCAGCAGCGCGACTAGCGGGTACCAAGAGACCCAGTACTTC. Protein product: CASSATSGYQETQYF.

Here the CDR3 reads CASSQDITAGGLFF. CDR3 DNA sequence: TGCGCCAGCAGCCAAGATATAACAGCCGGAGGGCTGTTTTTT. The V call is TRBV4-3, the J call TRBJ1-4; D remains ambiguous. CDR1 and CDR2 (germline): LGHNA, YSLEER. This CDR3 contains 14 residues. The V end was cut by 0 bases, the J end by 14 bases, with 16 bases between.